This TCR beta chain was identified during a study of metastatic and nonmetastatic thyroid tumors. Study-level information: From malignant and benign thyroid patients, repertoires in blood and in tumor or nodule tissue were compared.

This clone has at least ten counts. Antigen: not known. Losses at the gene ends were 0 bases for V and 1 base for J; bases not matched to a gene: 6. CDR3 length: 16 residues. Germline V gene lookup returns CDR1 SGHRS and CDR2 YFSETQ. No treatment had been given to any patient before thyroid surgery. Study-wide results and limits: According to reports, the diversity of TCR beta was significantly higher in malignant thyroid tumors than in benign nodules, and this held in both blood and tumor samples.

In the source study's methods: Built for papillary thyroid cancer, a distant-metastasis classifier drew on CDR3 differences across clinicopathological groups. Using MiXCR, TCRdb re-called clones from the PCR reads. The V and J calls were not made by the authors but by TCRdb's processing. The sample has about 92,000 clones, 15% seen once. Sequencing was done on a sample of blood. The chain recombines TRBV5-1 with TRBJ1-1, with 7 bases that match TRBD1. The source of this sequence is a female donor with papillary thyroid cancer or a benign thyroid nodule (not recorded which). Some clones in this sample may be carry-over from other donors' samples. CDR3: CASSLVDRDGNTEAFF. CDR3 coding DNA: TGCGCCAGCAGCTTGGTTGACAGGGACGGGAACACTGAAGCTTTCTTT. The entire variable domain, with the rest obtained from reference TRBV5-1 and TRBJ1-1, is as follows: KAGVTQTPRYLIKTRGQQVTLSCSPISGHRSVSWYQQTPGQGLQFLFEYFSETQRNKGNFPGRFSGRQFSNSRSEMNVSTLELGDSALYLCASSLVDRDGNTEAFFGQGTRLTVV.